These 6 T cell receptor beta chains came from one sample sequenced in a study of shared clonotypes between healthy human individuals. The repertoire was sequenced with immunoSEQ multiplex PCR; TCRdb's copy has only in-frame clones and lacks some. The sample lists about 1.5 million clones, under 99% occurring once. The sample consisted of naive CD4+ T cells sorted from blood. Regarding subset: CD45RA+ positively selected. Receptors originate from a man aged 25-45 years in good health.

This chain uses TRBV15 with TRBJ2-7; TRBD1 is a possible D gene (6 bases). The V gene's germline CDR1 is LNHNV and CDR2 YYDKDF (reference sequence). V lost 0 bases to trimming and J lost 1 base, with 19 bases between them. The length of the CDR3 is 18 residues. CDR3: CATSRERPTGLWSYEQYF. In DNA, the CDR3 is TGTGCCACCAGCAGAGAGAGACCCACAGGGTTATGGTCCTACGAGCAGTACTTC. Full variable domain (outside the CDR3, taken from reference TRBV15 and TRBJ2-7): DAMVIQNPRYQVTQFGKPVTLSCSQTLNHNVMYWYQQKSSQAPKLLFHYYDKDFNNEADTPDNFQSRRPNTSFCFLDIRSPGLGDTAMYLCATSRERPTGLWSYEQYFGPGTRLTVT.

The V call is TRBV18, the J call TRBJ2-7; 8 bases align to TRBD2. Germline CDR1 and CDR2: KGHSH and LQKENI. This CDR3 spans 15 amino acids. The ends lost 3 bases at V and 6 bases at J; junction bases unmatched: 10. DNA for the CDR3: TGTGCCAGCTCACCGACACTAGCGGAACCTCGCGAGCAGTACTTC. Encoded protein: CASSPTLAEPREQYF.

The CDR3 nucleotides are TGTGCCAGCAGTCAAATCATGCGAAAGACCTATGGCTACACCTTC. This sequence encodes CASSQIMRKTYGYTF. The chain employs TRBV6-1 and TRBJ1-2; D not resolved. This CDR3 region has 15 residues. V was pared by 5 bases and J by 4 bases, with 17 bases between. Germline V CDR1 and CDR2: MNHNS, SASEGT.

The J gene is TRBJ2-1, the V gene TRBV5-6; 7 bases match TRBD2. Germline-derived CDR1 and CDR2 are SGHDT and YYEEEE. After removal of 1 base from V and 4 bases from J, the junction contained 5 bases not matched to a gene. The CDR3 totals 15 residues. The CDR3 loop reads CASSLSGMGYNEQFF. Written as DNA, the CDR3 is TGTGCCAGCAGCTTGAGCGGGATGGGGTACAATGAGCAGTTCTTC.

The V call is TRBV14, the J call TRBJ1-6, with a tentative D call TRBD1 (5 bases). CDR1 and CDR2 from the germline V gene are SGHDN and FVKESK. This CDR3 region has 16 residues. Trimming stripped 1 base from V and 9 bases from J, with 16 bases between. CDR3: CASSQVSGQGGSPLHF. CDR3 bases: TGTGCCAGCAGCCAAGTCTCGGGGCAGGGCGGTTCACCCCTCCACTTT.

V and J are TRBV7-9 and TRBJ2-3, with D maybe TRBD1 (5 bases). The CDR3 contains 16 residues. CDR1 and CDR2 (germline): SEHNR, FQNEAQ (reference sequence). Trimming removed 3 bases from V and 0 bases from J, with 13 bases in between. The CDR3 DNA follows: TGTGCCAGCAGCTTCAGGGCCCTGGGGAGCACAGATACGCAGTATTTT. Translation gives CASSFRALGSTDTQYF. The full variable domain, in which reference TRBV7-9 and TRBJ2-3 provide the parts outside the CDR3, is DTGVSQNPRHKITKRGQNVTFRCDPISEHNRLYWYRQTLGQGPEFLTYFQNEAQLEKSRLLSDRFSAERPKGSFSTLEIQRTEQGDSAMYLCASSFRALGSTDTQYFGPGTRLTVL.